Each of the 18 T cell receptor beta chains below was sequenced from the same sample in a study of identical twins. TCRdb re-called the 5' RACE reads with MiXCR, one entry per CDR3 protein. The table records 500,000 to 550,000 distinct CDR3 sequences, about 20% of them present only once. In addition, the sample was reused for a study of T cells expressing NK-cell markers.

The sample consisted of CD4+ T cells sorted from blood. These TCRs come from a woman younger than 30 in good health.

The chain is built from TRBV7-2 and TRBJ2-7, with 12 nucleotides matching TRBD2. With V trimmed by 5 bases and J by 6 bases, 11 bases remained unmatched. This CDR3 has 16 residues. Germline assignment: CDR1 SGHTA and CDR2 FQGNSA. The CDR3 sequence: CASSATSGSGAGEQYF. The CDR3 DNA is TGTGCCAGCAGCGCGACTAGCGGGAGTGGCGCAGGCGAGCAGTACTTC.

This chain connects TRBV6-5 to TRBJ2-2, with D possibly being TRBD2 (5 bases). The V gene's germline CDR1 is MNHEY and CDR2 SVGAGI. This CDR3 spans 15 amino acids. V was pared by 0 bases and J by 6 bases, with 11 bases between. Here the CDR3 reads CASSYSTGVAGELFF. CDR3 DNA: TGTGCCAGCAGTTACTCCACCGGGGTGGCCGGGGAGCTGTTTTTT.

The chain uses TRBV5-1 and TRBJ2-1; D call uncertain. Trimming cost V 4 bases and J 10 bases, with 12 bases left between them. Looked up from germline, CDR1 is SGHRS and CDR2 is YFSETQ. CDR3 length: 12 residues. CDR3 DNA sequence: TGCGCCAGCAGCCAAACGAGTCACGAGCAGTTCTTC. Translated, it gives CASSQTSHEQFF.

Only a few counts were recorded for this clonotype. This chain connects TRBV20-1 to TRBJ2-1; the D gene is possibly TRBD2 (6 bases). The CDR3 is 15 residues long. CDR1 and CDR2 from the germline V gene are DFQATT and SNEGSKA (reference sequence). V lost 5 bases and J 2 bases, leaving 16 bases between the germline ends. The CDR3 reads CSASRYRETYNEQFF. The CDR3, as DNA: TGCAGTGCTTCTAGGTACCGGGAGACCTACAATGAGCAGTTCTTC.

This chain connects TRBV11-2 to TRBJ2-5, with D possibly being TRBD1 or TRBD2 (6 bases each). Germline V CDR1 and CDR2: SGHAT, FQNNGV. The CDR3 totals 15 residues. With 6 bases removed from V and 1 base from J, the gap between germline ends came to 15 bases. CDR3 region: CASSRRGVGQETQYF. The CDR3 coding sequence is TGTGCCAGCAGTCGGAGGGGGGTTGGCCAAGAGACCCAGTACTTC. The full variable domain, completed using reference TRBV11-2 and TRBJ2-5, is EAGVAQSPRYKIIEKRQSVAFWCNPISGHATLYWYQQILGQGPKLLIQFQNNGVVDDSQLPKDRFSAERLKGVDSTLKIQPAKLEDSAVYLCASSRRGVGQETQYFGPGTRLLVL.

The genes are TRBV3-1 and TRBJ2-5; 14 bases are shared with TRBD2. Germline assignment: CDR1 LGHDT and CDR2 YNNKEL (reference sequence). This CDR3 spans 16 amino acids. Trimming at V came to 6 bases and at J to 1 base, leaving 4 bases not matched to a gene. The CDR3 region has the DNA TGTGCCAGCAGACAGGGACTAGCGGGGGTCCAAGAGACCCAGTACTTC. Encoded protein: CASRQGLAGVQETQYF.

This rearrangement joins TRBV20-1 to TRBJ2-5; D could derive from TRBD1 or TRBD2 (5 bases each). Germline V gene lookup returns CDR1 DFQATT and CDR2 SNEGSKA (reference sequence). V lost 6 bases and J lost 9, with 26 bases in between. The CDR3 is 15 residues long. This CDR3 reads CSAGPPGTSRISQYF. The CDR3 DNA follows: TGCAGTGCGGGCCCCCCTGGGACCAGCCGTATTTCCCAGTACTTC.

The chain has TRBV6-2 or TRBV6-3 and TRBJ2-7, with a tentative D call TRBD2 (5 bases). V lost 6 bases and J 9 bases, leaving 21 bases between the germline ends. The germline gives CDR1 MNHEY, CDR2 SVGEGT. This CDR3 is 14 amino acids long. This CDR3 is CASRTSLAVHAQYF. The CDR3 region has the DNA TGTGCCAGCAGGACAAGTCTAGCCGTACACGCGCAGTACTTC.

Only a few counts were recorded for this clonotype. V and J are TRBV20-1 and TRBJ1-3; 7 nucleotides match TRBD1. The CDR3 totals 11 residues. Germline values: CDR1 DFQATT, CDR2 SNEGSKA (reference sequence). V lost 7 bases to trimming and J lost 4 bases; unmatched junction nucleotides: 1. CDR3 nucleotide sequence: TGCAGTGGGACAGGAGGAAACACCATATATTTT. Translating gives CSGTGGNTIYF.

This clonotype appeared a few times. The chain combines TRBV5-1 with TRBJ2-5; a weak D match, TRBD2 (5 bases). The CDR3 has 13 amino acids. From germline, CDR1 is SGHRS and CDR2 YFSETQ. V lost 1 base and J 1 base, leaving 5 bases between the germline ends. The CDR3 is CASSLLAQETQYF. In DNA, the CDR3 is TGCGCCAGCAGCTTGCTAGCCCAAGAGACCCAGTACTTC.

The V and J genes are TRBV6-5 and TRBJ2-1, with TRBD2 identical over 8 bases. The CDR3 runs 17 residues. Germline V gives CDR1 MNHEY, CDR2 SVGAGI. The V segment lost 4 bases and the J segment 5 bases; nucleotides outside the gene matches: 13. For the CDR3, the DNA is TGTGCCAGCAGTTTTCCCGGGACTAGTGTGGGCCACAATGAGCAGTTCTTC. As protein: CASSFPGTSVGHNEQFF.

This clonotype was counted only a few times. The rearrangement links TRBV20-1 to TRBJ2-5; D remains unclear. Germline V gives CDR1 DFQATT, CDR2 SNEGSKA (reference sequence). The V gene lost 5 bases and the J gene lost 5 bases, with 6 bases spanning the gap. The CDR3 runs 10 residues. CDR3 nucleotide sequence: TGCAGTGCTTTTTGGGAGACCCAGTACTTC. Its protein is CSAFWETQYF.

This clonotype was counted many times. This chain joins TRBV18 and TRBJ2-7; 9 nucleotides align to TRBD1. The ends lost 5 bases at V and 3 bases at J; junction bases unmatched: 8. The CDR3 covers 15 residues. Germline V gene lookup returns CDR1 KGHSH and CDR2 LQKENI. In nucleotides, the CDR3 is TGTGCCAGCTCAGTAGCCGGGACAGGGAACTACGAGCAGTACTTC. The encoded protein is CASSVAGTGNYEQYF.

This clonotype showed up just once. The chain recombines TRBV20-1 with TRBJ1-4, with a tentative D call TRBD1 (6 bases). This CDR3 is 15 amino acids long. The germline gives CDR1 DFQATT, CDR2 SNEGSKA (reference sequence). Trimming took off 3 bases at V and 3 bases at J, with 14 bases between the two ends. CDR3 in DNA: TGCAGTGCTAGGCTACACAGGGTGTCTAATGAAAAACTGTTTTTT. Its translation is CSARLHRVSNEKLFF.

This clonotype appeared a few times. This chain links TRBV12-3 or TRBV12-4 with TRBJ1-5; D might be TRBD1 (6 bases). V dropped 6 bases and J dropped 3 bases, with 12 bases sitting between them. The CDR3 has 14 amino acids. DNA of the CDR3: TGTGCCAGCAGGGATACAGGGTTCAATCAGCCCCAGCATTTT. It translates to CASRDTGFNQPQHF.

The chain recombines TRBV7-9 with TRBJ1-6; D gene unclear. Germline V CDR1 and CDR2: SEHNR, FQNEAQ (reference sequence). The CDR3 sequence is 14 residues long. Trimming cost V 0 bases and J 7 bases, with 7 bases left between them. For the CDR3, the DNA is TGTGCCAGCAGCTTAGCGCCGGGAAATTCACCCCTCCACTTT. This translates into CASSLAPGNSPLHF.

J is TRBJ2-3 and V is TRBV5-6; 7 bases are shared with TRBD2. The CDR3 consists of 15 residues. The V and J ends lost 6 bases and 3 bases, in that order; junction bases with no gene match: 10. Germline V gene sequence: CDR1 SGHDT, CDR2 YYEEEE. CDR3: CASILTSPSTDTQYF. As DNA, the CDR3 is TGTGCCAGCATTCTGACTAGCCCTTCAACAGATACGCAGTATTTT.

This rearrangement joins TRBV10-2 to TRBJ1-1; TRBD1 aligns across 7 bases. Germline CDR1 WSHSY, CDR2 SAAADI. V shed 6 bases, J shed 4 bases, and the junction held 14 bases outside the gene matches. The CDR3 length is 16 residues. CDR3 region: CASSVGKGTVRTEAFF. The CDR3, as DNA: TGCGCCAGCAGCGTAGGTAAAGGGACAGTCCGCACTGAAGCTTTCTTT.